These T cell receptor beta chains were read from a single sample in a study of regulatory T cells in long-lasting Graves disease. TCRdb passed the multiplex PCR reads through MiXCR, listing each CDR3 protein once. Among 200,000 to 250,000 distinct CDR3 sequences, 20% to 25% were seen once, and the ten largest hold 11% to 15%. The specimen was peripheral blood mononuclear cells (PBMCs), collected at new diagnosis, from a patient treated with antithyroid drugs. The receptor set was obtained from a female donor with Graves disease. The CDR3 runs from the conserved cysteine through the conserved F or W. A D gene is named only where the DNA matches it firmly.

D gene: TRBD1
V gene: TRBV5-5
CDR3 protein: CASQPTGAVYTEAFF

D gene: TRBD1
V gene: TRBV11-2
CDR3 protein: CASSLTGGDEPQHF

D gene: TRBD2
V gene: TRBV4-3
CDR3 protein: CASSQGAGGFSYNEQFF

D gene: -
V gene: TRBV5-1
CDR3 protein: CASSLEVGNSPLHF

D gene: -
V gene: TRBV7-9
CDR3 protein: CASSLARGSQETQYF

D gene: TRBD1
V gene: TRBV9
CDR3 protein: CASSQGTGIYEQYF

D gene: -
V gene: TRBV11-2
CDR3 protein: CASSLDQGYGYTF

D gene: -
V gene: TRBV12-5
CDR3 protein: CASGRGPTYEQFF

D gene: -
V gene: TRBV18
CDR3 protein: CASSGNLFYEQYF

D gene: TRBD1
V gene: TRBV13
CDR3 protein: CASSSPGQGNYGYTF

D gene: -
V gene: TRBV5-4
CDR3 protein: CASRIEPLSYNEQFF

D gene: -
V gene: TRBV3-1
CDR3 protein: CASSLTTGTQYF

D gene: -
V gene: TRBV5-5
CDR3 protein: CASSLEVRSYEQYF

D gene: -
V gene: TRBV20-1
CDR3 protein: CSARDSRGNQPQHF

D gene: TRBD1
V gene: TRBV5-8
CDR3 protein: CASLRDRFTGELFF

D gene: -
V gene: TRBV27
CDR3 protein: CASSVSGTYNSPLHF

D gene: -
V gene: TRBV7-9
CDR3 protein: CASSLTRGKGYYGYTF

D gene: -
V gene: TRBV28
CDR3 protein: CASSLSTLAAQPQHF

D gene: -
V gene: TRBV18
CDR3 protein: CASSPRGEGPYGYTF

D gene: -
V gene: TRBV14
CDR3 protein: CASSHLGGPYTEAFF

D gene: TRBD2
V gene: TRBV5-1
CDR3 protein: CASTGGANNEQFF

D gene: -
V gene: TRBV28
CDR3 protein: CASSLVTRNYGYTF

D gene: TRBD2
V gene: TRBV20-1
CDR3 protein: CSVTPSGAFYEQYF

D gene: TRBD2
V gene: TRBV3-1
CDR3 protein: CASSTRGGGTDTQYF

D gene: TRBD2
V gene: TRBV12-3/TRBV12-4
CDR3 protein: CASSPGTRNGNEQFF

D gene: TRBD1
V gene: TRBV6-2/TRBV6-3
CDR3 protein: CASTNGTDRVIYEQYF